The 13 T cell receptor beta chains presented below share a single source sample, sequenced in a study of Tregs in tolerant kidney transplant recipients. Their target antigens are unknown. The data were produced by immunoSEQ multiplex PCR, yet TCRdb's version contains in-frame clones alone and is incomplete. Of 30,000 to 35,000 clones listed, 82% are singletons. Sequencing input: Tregs from blood cultured with allogeneic cells. The receptors stem from a human donor in good health.

V gene TRBV7-2 combines with J gene TRBJ2-7; D gene unclear. Deletions cut 2 bases from V and 1 base from J, with 6 bases between. CDR3 length: 13 amino acids. In germline, CDR1 is SGHTA, CDR2 FQGNSA. This CDR3 is CASSLSRSYEQYF. Here the CDR3 DNA reads TGTGCCAGCAGCTTATCGAGGTCCTACGAGCAGTACTTC.

This clone has just a few counts. V usage is TRBV10-1 and J usage is TRBJ2-7; D assignment may be TRBD1 or TRBD2 (5 bases each). V dropped 0 bases and J dropped 2 bases, with 17 bases sitting between them. Germline CDR1 reads WNHNN; CDR2 reads SYGVQD (reference sequence). This CDR3 is built from 17 residues. CDR3 coding DNA: TGCGCCAGCAGTGAGTCGTCACCGGGACCAAACCCCTACGAGCAGTACTTC. Encoded protein: CASSESSPGPNPYEQYF.

This clone was seen a handful of times. The V call is TRBV2, the J call TRBJ1-6, with TRBD1 as a possible D gene (5 bases). This CDR3 is built from 12 residues. Trimming pared 5 bases from V and 10 bases from J, leaving 9 bases between. Germline CDR1 and CDR2: SNHLY and FYNNEI. CDR3 bases: TGTGCCAGCAGTCTCAGGGAGTCACCCCTCCACTTT. Its protein is CASSLRESPLHF. The variable domain in full, with the rest retrieved from reference TRBV2 and TRBJ1-6, is EPEVTQTPSHQVTQMGQEVILRCVPISNHLYFYWYRQILGQKVEFLVSFYNNEISEKSEIFDDQFSVERPDGSNFTLKIRSTKLEDSAMYFCASSLRESPLHFGNGTRLTVT.

This rearrangement joins TRBV5-4 to TRBJ2-7; TRBD2 matches 9 bases. The ends lost 0 bases at V and 2 bases at J; junction bases unmatched: 3. The germline gives CDR1 SGHNT, CDR2 YYREEE (reference sequence). This CDR3 has 15 residues. The CDR3 protein is CASSLGASGAYEQYF. The CDR3 nucleotides are TGTGCCAGCAGCTTGGGTGCTAGCGGGGCCTACGAGCAGTACTTC. Using reference TRBV5-4 and TRBJ2-7 for the parts outside the CDR3, the full variable domain is ETGVTQSPTHLIKTRGQQVTLRCSSQSGHNTVSWYQQALGQGPQFIFQYYREEENGRGNFPPRFSGLQFPNYSSELNVNALELDDSALYLCASSLGASGAYEQYFGPGTRLTVT.

The rearrangement joins TRBV10-3 to TRBJ1-5; 10 bases are shared with TRBD1. J lost 6 bases, V lost 6 bases, and 5 bases had no gene match. Germline V gene sequence: CDR1 ENHRY, CDR2 SYGVKD. The CDR3 has 14 residues. The CDR3 DNA is TGTGCCATCAGCGACCGGGACAGGGGTCAGCCCCAGCATTTT. It translates to CAISDRDRGQPQHF.

The J gene is TRBJ2-2, the V gene TRBV11-2, with 12 bases identical to TRBD2. With V trimmed by 2 bases and J by 1 base, 2 bases remained unmatched. The CDR3 covers 17 residues. CDR1 is SGHAT and CDR2 is FQNNGV in the germline V gene. The CDR3 DNA reads TGTGCCAGCAGCTTATCGACTAGCGGGGGGAACACCGGGGAGCTGTTTTTT. Translating gives CASSLSTSGGNTGELFF.

The chain combines TRBV18 with TRBJ2-7; D not resolved. The CDR3 sequence is 13 residues long. Looked up from germline, CDR1 is KGHSH and CDR2 is LQKENI. Trimming left V 5 bases short and J 0 bases short, with 8 bases between. The CDR3 coding sequence is TGTGCCAGCTCAGAGGCCCTCTCCTACGAGCAGTACTTC. It yields the protein CASSEALSYEQYF.

The rearrangement uses TRBV7-9 and TRBJ2-7; D unresolved. CDR1 and CDR2 (germline): SEHNR, FQNEAQ (reference sequence). This CDR3 comprises 13 residues. V was trimmed by 0 bases and J by 5 bases, leaving 8 bases between them. The CDR3 loop is CASSLALRDEQYF. CDR3 nucleotides: TGTGCCAGCAGCTTAGCGCTTCGGGACGAGCAGTACTTC.

This chain connects TRBV2 to TRBJ1-1, with D perhaps TRBD1 (6 bases). CDR3 size: 15 residues. Germline V gene lookup returns CDR1 SNHLY and CDR2 FYNNEI. V was trimmed by 4 bases and J by 2 bases, leaving 14 bases between them. The DNA of the CDR3 is TGTGCCAGCAGTGGCGGGGGACACCCAAACACTGAAGCTTTCTTT. Translated: CASSGGGHPNTEAFF.

V gene TRBV28 combines with J gene TRBJ1-3; D perhaps matches TRBD1 (6 bases). Germline lookup yields CDR1 MDHEN and CDR2 SYDVKM. V lost 6 bases and J 4 bases, leaving 13 bases between the germline ends. The CDR3 length is 14 residues. The CDR3: CASSMRGLGNTIYF. CDR3 DNA: TGTGCCAGCAGCATGCGGGGGCTGGGAAACACCATATATTTT.

The rearrangement links TRBV30 to TRBJ2-6; perhaps TRBD1 as D (5 bases). Trimming cost V 3 bases and J 0 bases, with 24 bases left between them. The germline V gene has CDR1 GTSNPN and CDR2 SVGIG (reference sequence). CDR3 length: 20 residues. In DNA form, the CDR3 reads TGTGCCTGGAGCAAAAGCCCTAAGACAGTTCCTAGCTCTGGGGCCAACGTCCTGACTTTC. This gives the protein CAWSKSPKTVPSSGANVLTF.

This chain joins TRBV6-5 and TRBJ1-2; possible D gene TRBD1, 5 bases. The CDR3 length is 15 residues. CDR1 MNHEY and CDR2 SVGAGI come from the germline V gene. V was shortened by 6 bases and J by 0 bases, with 14 bases between the two germline ends. This CDR3 is CASRPDSVPNYGYTF. The CDR3 DNA is TGTGCCAGCAGACCTGACAGTGTACCTAACTATGGCTACACCTTC.

The chain employs TRBV11-2 and TRBJ1-4, with a possible D match to TRBD1 (5 bases). Germline V gene data show CDR1 as SGHAT and CDR2 as FQNNGV. Between the trimmed V and J ends, which lost 1 base and 6 bases, there was a span of 15 bases. The CDR3 runs 16 residues. The CDR3, as DNA: TGTGCCAGCAGCTTAGGAGTCTGGGGGACGGATGAAAAACTGTTTTTT. It encodes CASSLGVWGTDEKLFF.